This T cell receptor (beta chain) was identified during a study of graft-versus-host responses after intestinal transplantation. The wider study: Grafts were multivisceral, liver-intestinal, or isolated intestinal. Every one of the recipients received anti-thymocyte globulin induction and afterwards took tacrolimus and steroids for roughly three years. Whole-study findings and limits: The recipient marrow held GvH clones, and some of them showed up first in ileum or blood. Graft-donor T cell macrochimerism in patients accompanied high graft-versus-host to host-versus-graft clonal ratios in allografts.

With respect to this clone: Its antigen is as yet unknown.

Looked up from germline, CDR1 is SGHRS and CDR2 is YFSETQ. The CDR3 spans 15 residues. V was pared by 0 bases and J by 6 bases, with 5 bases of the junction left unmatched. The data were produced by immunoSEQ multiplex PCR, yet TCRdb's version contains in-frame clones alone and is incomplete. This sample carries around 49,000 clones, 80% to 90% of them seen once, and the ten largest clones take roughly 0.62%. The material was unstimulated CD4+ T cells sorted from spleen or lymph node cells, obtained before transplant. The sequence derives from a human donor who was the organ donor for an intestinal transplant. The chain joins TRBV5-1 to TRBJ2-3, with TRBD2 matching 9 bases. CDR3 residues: CASSLVSGSYDTQYF. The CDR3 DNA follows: TGCGCCAGCAGCTTGGTTAGCGGGAGTTATGATACGCAGTATTTT.